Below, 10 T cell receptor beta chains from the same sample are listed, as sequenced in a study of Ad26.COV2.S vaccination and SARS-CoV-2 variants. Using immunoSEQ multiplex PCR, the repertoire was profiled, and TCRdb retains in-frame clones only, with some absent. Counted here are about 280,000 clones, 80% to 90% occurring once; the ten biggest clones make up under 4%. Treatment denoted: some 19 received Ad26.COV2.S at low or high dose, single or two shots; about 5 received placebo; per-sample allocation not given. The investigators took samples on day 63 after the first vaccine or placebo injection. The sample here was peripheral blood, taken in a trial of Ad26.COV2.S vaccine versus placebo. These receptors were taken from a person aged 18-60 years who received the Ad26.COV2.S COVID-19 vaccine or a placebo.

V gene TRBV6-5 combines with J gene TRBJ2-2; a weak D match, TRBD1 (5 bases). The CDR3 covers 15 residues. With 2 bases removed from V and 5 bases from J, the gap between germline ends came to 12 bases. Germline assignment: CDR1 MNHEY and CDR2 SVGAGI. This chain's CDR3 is CASSYGASRTGELFF. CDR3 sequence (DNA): TGTGCCAGCAGTTACGGGGCTTCACGAACCGGGGAGCTGTTTTTT.

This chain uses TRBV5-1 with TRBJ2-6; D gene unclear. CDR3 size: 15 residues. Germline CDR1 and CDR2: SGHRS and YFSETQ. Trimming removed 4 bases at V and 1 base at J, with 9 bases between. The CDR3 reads CASSIFGSGANVLTF. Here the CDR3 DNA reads TGCGCCAGCAGCATATTTGGTTCTGGGGCCAACGTCCTGACTTTC.

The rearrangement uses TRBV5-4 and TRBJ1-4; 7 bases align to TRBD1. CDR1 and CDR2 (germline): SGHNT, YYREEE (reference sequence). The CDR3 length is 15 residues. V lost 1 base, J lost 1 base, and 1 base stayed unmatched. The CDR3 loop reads CASSLRTGTNEKLFF. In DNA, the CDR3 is TGTGCCAGCAGCTTGCGGACAGGAACTAATGAAAAACTGTTTTTT.

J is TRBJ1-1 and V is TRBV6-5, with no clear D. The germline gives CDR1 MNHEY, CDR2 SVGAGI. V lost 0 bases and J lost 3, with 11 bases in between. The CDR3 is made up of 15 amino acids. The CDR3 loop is CASSYSREIYTEAFF. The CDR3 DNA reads TGTGCCAGCAGTTACTCGAGGGAGATTTACACTGAAGCTTTCTTT.

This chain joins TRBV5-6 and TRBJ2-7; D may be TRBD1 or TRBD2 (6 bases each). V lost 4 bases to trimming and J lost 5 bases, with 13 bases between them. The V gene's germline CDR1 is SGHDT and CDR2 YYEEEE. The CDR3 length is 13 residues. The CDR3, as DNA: TGTGCCAGCAGCCAAACGGGGGCGGACGAGCAGTACTTC. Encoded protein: CASSQTGADEQYF.

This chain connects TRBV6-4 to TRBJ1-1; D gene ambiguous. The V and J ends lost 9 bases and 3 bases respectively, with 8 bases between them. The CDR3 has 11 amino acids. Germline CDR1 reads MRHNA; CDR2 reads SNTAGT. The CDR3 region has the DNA TGTGCCAGAGGCGGCCACACTGAAGCTTTCTTT. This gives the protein CARGGHTEAFF.

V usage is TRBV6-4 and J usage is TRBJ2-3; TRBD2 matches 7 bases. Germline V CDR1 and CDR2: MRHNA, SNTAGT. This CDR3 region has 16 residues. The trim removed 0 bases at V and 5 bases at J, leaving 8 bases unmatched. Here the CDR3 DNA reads TGTGCCAGCAGTGACTCTCCCGCGGGAGACCTAGATACGCAGTATTTT. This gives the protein CASSDSPAGDLDTQYF.

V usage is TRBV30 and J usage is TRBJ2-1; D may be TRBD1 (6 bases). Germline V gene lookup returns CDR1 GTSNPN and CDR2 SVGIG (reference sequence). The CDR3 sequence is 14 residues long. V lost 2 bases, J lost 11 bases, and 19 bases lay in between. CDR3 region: CAWSYSPGQPKQFF. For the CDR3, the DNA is TGTGCCTGGAGTTATTCTCCAGGACAGCCGAAGCAGTTCTTC.

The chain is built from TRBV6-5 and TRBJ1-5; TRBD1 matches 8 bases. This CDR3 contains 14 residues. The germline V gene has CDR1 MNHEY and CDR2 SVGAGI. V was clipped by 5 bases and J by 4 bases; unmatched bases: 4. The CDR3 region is CASSRTGGNQPQHF. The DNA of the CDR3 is TGTGCCAGCAGTCGAACAGGGGGGAATCAGCCCCAGCATTTT.

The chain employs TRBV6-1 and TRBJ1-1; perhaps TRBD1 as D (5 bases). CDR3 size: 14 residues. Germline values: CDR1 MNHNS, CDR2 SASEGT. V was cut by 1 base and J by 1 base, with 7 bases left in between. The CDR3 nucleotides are TGTGCCAGCAGTGAAGTTAGGGGGAACACTGAAGCTTTCTTT. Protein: CASSEVRGNTEAFF.